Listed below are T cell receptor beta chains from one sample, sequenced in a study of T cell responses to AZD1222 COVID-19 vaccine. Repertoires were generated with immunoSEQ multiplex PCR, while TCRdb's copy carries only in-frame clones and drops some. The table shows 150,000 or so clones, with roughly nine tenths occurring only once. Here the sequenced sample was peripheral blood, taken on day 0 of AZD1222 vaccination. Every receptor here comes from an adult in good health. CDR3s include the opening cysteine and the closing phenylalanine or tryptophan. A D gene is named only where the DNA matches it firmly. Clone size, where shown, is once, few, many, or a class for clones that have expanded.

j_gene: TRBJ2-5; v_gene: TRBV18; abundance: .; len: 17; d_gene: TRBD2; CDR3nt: TGTGCCAGCTCACCTAATGCCGGGACTAGCGGACAAGAGACCCAGTACTTC; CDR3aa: CASSPNAGTSGQETQYF
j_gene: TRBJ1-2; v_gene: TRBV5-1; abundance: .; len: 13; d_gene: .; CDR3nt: TGCGCCAGCAGCCTCATGGGGCAGGGCTCCTACACCTTC; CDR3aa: CASSLMGQGSYTF
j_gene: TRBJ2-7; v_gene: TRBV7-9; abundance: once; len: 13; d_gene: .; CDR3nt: TGTGCCAGCAGCCCGGGGCAGTCCTACGAGCAGTACTTC; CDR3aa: CASSPGQSYEQYF
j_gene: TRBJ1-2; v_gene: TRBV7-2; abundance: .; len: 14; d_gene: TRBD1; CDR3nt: TGTGCCAGCAGCTTAGCCGGACAGGGGAATGGCTACACCTTC; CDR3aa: CASSLAGQGNGYTF
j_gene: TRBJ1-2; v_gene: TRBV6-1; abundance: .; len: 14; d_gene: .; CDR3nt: TGTGCCAGCAGTGAATTTGACGGATACTATGGCTACACCTTC; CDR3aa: CASSEFDGYYGYTF
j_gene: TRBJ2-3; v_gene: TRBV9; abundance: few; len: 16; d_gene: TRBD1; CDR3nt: TGTGCCAGCAGCGACAGCCGGGACAGAACTTCAGATACGCAGTATTTT; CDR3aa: CASSDSRDRTSDTQYF
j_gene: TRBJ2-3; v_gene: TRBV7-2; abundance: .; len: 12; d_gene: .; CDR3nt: TGTGCCAGCAGCTCCGCCTCGCGTACGCAGTATTTT; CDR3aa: CASSSASRTQYF
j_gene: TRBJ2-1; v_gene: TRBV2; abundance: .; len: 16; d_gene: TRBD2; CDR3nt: TGTGCCAGCAGTGAAAGGGGGACTAGCTCCTACAATGAGCAGTTCTTC; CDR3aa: CASSERGTSSYNEQFF
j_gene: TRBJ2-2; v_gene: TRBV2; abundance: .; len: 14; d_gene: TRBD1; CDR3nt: TGTGCCAGCAGAACAGGGGGCGCGCGACGGGAGCTGTTTTTT; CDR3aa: CASRTGGARRELFF
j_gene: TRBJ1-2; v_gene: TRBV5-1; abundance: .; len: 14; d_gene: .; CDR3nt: TGCGCCAGCAGCTTCGATACGGGTAACTATGGCTACACCTTC; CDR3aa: CASSFDTGNYGYTF
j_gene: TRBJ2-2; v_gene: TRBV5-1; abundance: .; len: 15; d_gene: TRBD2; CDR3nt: TGCGCCAGCAGCTTGATTCCTAGCGGGACCGGGGAGCTGTTTTTT; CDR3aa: CASSLIPSGTGELFF
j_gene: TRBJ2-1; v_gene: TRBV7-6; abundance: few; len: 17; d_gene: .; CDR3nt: TGTGCCAGCAGCTTAGATTTCGGAGGCGGGGATAACAATGAGCAGTTCTTC; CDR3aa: CASSLDFGGGDNNEQFF
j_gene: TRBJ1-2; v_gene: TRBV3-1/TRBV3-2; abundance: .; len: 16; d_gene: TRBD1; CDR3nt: TGTGCCAGCAGCCAAGATAGGGACAGGGCGGTGTACGGCTACACCTTC; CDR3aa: CASSQDRDRAVYGYTF
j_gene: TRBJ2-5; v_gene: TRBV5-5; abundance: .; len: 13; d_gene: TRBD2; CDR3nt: TGTGCCAGCAGCGGATCCCCGGGGGGAGCCCAGTACTTC; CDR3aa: CASSGSPGGAQYF
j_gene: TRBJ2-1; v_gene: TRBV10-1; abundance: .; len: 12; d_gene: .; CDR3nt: TGCGCCAGCCGTGGGGCTTACAATGAGCAGTTCTTC; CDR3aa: CASRGAYNEQFF
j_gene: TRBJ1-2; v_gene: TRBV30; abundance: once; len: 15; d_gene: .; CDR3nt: TGTGCCTGGAGTGTACTAGGGGGTTATTACTATGGCTACACCTTC; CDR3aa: CAWSVLGGYYYGYTF